The 17 T cell receptor beta chains reported below all come from one sample, sequenced in a study of cytomegalovirus exposure and HLA in healthy donors. The PCR made use of 60 Vbeta and 13 Jbeta primers. Measured with immunoSEQ multiplex PCR; TCRdb has only the in-frame clones, and not every one. The sample yields around 150,000 clones, nearly 80% seen once. The sequenced sample was PBMCs. The receptors derive from a woman in her 50s in good health and CMV-seropositive.

The V and J genes are TRBV27 and TRBJ1-6, with 8 bases lining up with TRBD1. This CDR3 has 15 residues. Germline V lookup: CDR1 MNHEY, CDR2 SMNVEV (reference sequence). V was clipped by 4 bases and J by 7 bases; unmatched bases: 6. As DNA, the CDR3 is TGTGCCAGCAGTTCAACAGGGGGAAGGAATTCACCCCTCCACTTT. This translates into CASSSTGGRNSPLHF.

The chain joins TRBV7-3 to TRBJ2-1; D unresolved. The germline V and J ends were trimmed by 5 bases and 4 bases, with 15 bases remaining between them. Germline-derived CDR1 and CDR2 are SGHTA and FQGTGA. The CDR3 contains 15 residues. The chain's CDR3 is CASSQNLAAYNEQFF. In DNA form, the CDR3 reads TGTGCCAGCAGCCAGAACCTGGCTGCTTACAATGAGCAGTTCTTC.

The rearrangement joins TRBV27 to TRBJ2-2; D is possibly TRBD2 (6 bases). Germline V gives CDR1 MNHEY, CDR2 SMNVEV (reference sequence). There are 15 residues in the CDR3. V lost 6 bases and J lost 2, with 13 bases in between. CDR3 nucleotide sequence: TGTGCCAGCAGACCCCGACTAGTAAACACCGGGGAGCTGTTTTTT. Amino acid sequence: CASRPRLVNTGELFF.

This CDR3 is CASSLGTLGGAFF. CDR3 in DNA: TGTGCCAGCAGTTTAGGTACCCTTGGAGGGGCTTTCTTT. The chain links TRBV27 to TRBJ1-1; D gene uncertain. The length of the CDR3 is 13 residues. CDR1 is MNHEY, CDR2 SMNVEV, per germline (reference sequence). The V end was cut by 2 bases, the J end by 11 bases, with 15 bases between.

This clone was seen once. CDR3 residues: CASSTGGSGVDTQYF. For the CDR3, the DNA is TGTGCCAGCAGCACTGGGGGTAGCGGGGTCGATACGCAGTATTTT. This rearrangement joins TRBV9 to TRBJ2-3, with 8 positions matching TRBD2. CDR1 is SGDLS, CDR2 YYNGEE, per germline. The junction had 10 bases not matched to a gene; V was cut back by 4 bases and J by 6 bases. The CDR3 extends over 15 amino acids. Variable domain in full (rest from reference TRBV9 and TRBJ2-3): DSGVTQTPKHLITATGQRVTLRCSPRSGDLSVYWYQQSLDQGLQFLIQYYNGEERAKGNILERFSAQQFPDLHSELNLSSLELGDSALYFCASSTGGSGVDTQYFGPGTRLTVL.

This chain links TRBV7-9 with TRBJ2-3; the match to TRBD2 covers 7 bases. The V gene's germline CDR1 is SEHNR and CDR2 FQNEAQ (reference sequence). The CDR3 contains 16 residues. J lost 3 bases, V lost 1 base, and 7 bases had no gene match. As DNA, the CDR3 is TGTGCCAGCAGCTTAGGAGTCGGGAGGAGTACAGATACGCAGTATTTT. It codes for CASSLGVGRSTDTQYF.

To note about this clone: Other nucleotide sequences from this sample produce the same CDR3. The CDR3: CASSVGAGSTDTQYF. For the CDR3, the DNA is TGTGCCAGCAGCGTAGGTGCGGGGAGCACAGATACGCAGTATTTT. The V and J genes are TRBV9 and TRBJ2-3; D perhaps matches TRBD2 (6 bases). Trimming cost V 0 bases and J 0 bases, with 8 bases left between them. Germline CDR1 and CDR2: SGDLS and YYNGEE. The CDR3 runs 15 residues.

The chain recombines TRBV7-2 with TRBJ1-2; possible D gene TRBD1, 5 bases. Trimming removed 2 bases from V and 4 bases from J, with 11 bases in between. This CDR3 contains 14 residues. Germline V lookup: CDR1 SGHTA, CDR2 FQGNSA. The DNA of the CDR3 is TGTGCCAGCAGCTTATCGAAGGGACTCTATGGCTACACCTTC. This gives the protein CASSLSKGLYGYTF.

The chain carries TRBV18 and TRBJ1-1; 9 positions agree with TRBD1. This CDR3 is 14 amino acids long. The V and J ends lost 7 bases and 2 bases, in that order; junction bases with no gene match: 5. Germline values: CDR1 KGHSH, CDR2 LQKENI. The DNA for the CDR3 is TGTGCCAGCTTACGGACAGGGGCAAACACTGAAGCTTTCTTT. This gives the protein CASLRTGANTEAFF.

V gene TRBV7-2 combines with J gene TRBJ2-2; D is possibly TRBD1 (6 bases). The CDR3 is 14 amino acids. CDR1 SGHTA and CDR2 FQGNSA come from the germline V gene. Trimming removed 5 bases from V and 5 bases from J, with 12 bases in between. CDR3 loop: CASSPSQGTGELFF. CDR3 in DNA: TGTGCCAGCAGCCCCTCACAGGGTACCGGGGAGCTGTTTTTT.

This clone is a singleton in its sample. The V and J genes are TRBV5-1 and TRBJ1-3; D gene uncertain. The CDR3 runs to 14 residues. Trimming pared 7 bases from V and 3 bases from J, leaving 14 bases between. Looked up from germline, CDR1 is SGHRS and CDR2 is YFSETQ. The CDR3 here is CASSPEPDGNTIYF. As DNA, the CDR3 is TGCGCCAGCTCCCCTGAGCCTGATGGAAACACCATATATTTT.

The genes are TRBV10-1 and TRBJ2-7; 8 bases line up with TRBD1. The ends lost 2 bases at V and 6 bases at J; junction bases unmatched: 3. Germline assignment: CDR1 WNHNN and CDR2 SYGVQD (reference sequence). The CDR3 runs to 13 residues. CDR3 coding DNA: TGCGCCAGCAGTGAGCAGGGGGCGGGCGAGCAGTACTTC. Translating it yields CASSEQGAGEQYF.

The chain carries TRBV27 and TRBJ2-6, with TRBD1 identical over 8 bases. V was pared by 5 bases and J by 2 bases, with 11 bases of the junction left unmatched. This CDR3 has 18 amino acids. CDR1 and CDR2 (germline): MNHEY, SMNVEV (reference sequence). CDR3 DNA: TGTGCCAGCAGTCACCGGGACAGGAAATTTGCTGGGGCCAACGTCCTGACTTTC. Residues: CASSHRDRKFAGANVLTF.

J is TRBJ1-2 and V is TRBV29-1; 9 bases fit TRBD1. The CDR3 has 15 residues. The V segment lost 5 bases and the J segment 4 bases; nucleotides outside the gene matches: 11. Germline assignment: CDR1 SQVTM and CDR2 ANQGSEA. CDR3 region: CSVRVRDREVYGYTF. In DNA form, the CDR3 reads TGCAGCGTTCGGGTCCGGGACAGGGAGGTCTATGGCTACACCTTC.

The J gene is TRBJ1-4, the V gene TRBV7-2, with a possible D match to TRBD1 (5 bases). V was pared by 5 bases and J by 8 bases, with 15 bases between. Germline loops: CDR1 SGHTA, CDR2 FQGNSA. CDR3 length equals 14 residues. The CDR3 sequence is CASSPRTGGEKLFF. The CDR3 DNA sequence: TGTGCCAGCAGCCCACGGACGGGGGGGGAAAAACTGTTTTTT. The complete variable domain, with remaining parts taken from reference TRBV7-2 and TRBJ1-4, reads GAGVSQSPSNKVTEKGKDVELRCDPISGHTALYWYRQSLGQGLEFLIYFQGNSAPDKSGLPSDRFSAERTGGSVSTLTIQRTQQEDSAVYLCASSPRTGGEKLFFGSGTQLSVL.

V and J are TRBV19 and TRBJ1-2; D uncertain. The CDR3 length is 15 residues. The V end was cut by 3 bases, the J end by 6 bases, with 17 bases between. Looked up from germline, CDR1 is LNHDA and CDR2 is SQIVND (reference sequence). In DNA form, the CDR3 reads TGTGCCAGTAGTATGCCCCGACTGAAACTGAATGGCTACACCTTC. Protein: CASSMPRLKLNGYTF.

The chain joins TRBV7-2 to TRBJ1-6; D might be TRBD1 (6 bases). The CDR3 is 14 amino acids. CDR1 and CDR2 (germline): SGHTA, FQGNSA. V shed 7 bases and J shed 5 bases, with 12 bases lying between them. The CDR3 region has the DNA TGTGCCAGCACCCCGGACAGTAATAATTCACCCCTCCACTTT. Translated: CASTPDSNNSPLHF.